This paragraph covers one T cell receptor beta chain sequence. As for time point: patch test 1, 2 weeks after DPC sensitization. Treatment specified: therapeutic diphenylcyclopropenone sensitization with weekly scalp DPC. The data were obtained in a study of human T cells and chemical hapten exposure. The length of the CDR3 is 16 residues. CDR1 and CDR2 from the germline V gene are MNHEY and SMNVEV (reference sequence). V gave up 10 bases and J gave up 0 bases; unmatched junction bases: 8. TCRdb called the RACE reads again in MiXCR, with one record for every CDR3 protein. The sample lists around 77,000 distinct CDR3 sequences, 9.8% occurring once.

This receptor was identified in a middle-aged woman with alopecia areata. Some clones in this sample may be carry-over from other donors' samples. This sequence joins TRBV27 and TRBJ1-6; 8 nucleotides align to TRBD1. Sequencing was performed on whole blood, taken in connection with sensitization to the hapten diphenylcyclopropenone (DPC). This CDR3 reads CAIGTGLISYNSPLHF. The DNA of the CDR3 is TGTGCCATCGGGACAGGCTTAATCTCCTATAATTCACCCCTCCACTTT.